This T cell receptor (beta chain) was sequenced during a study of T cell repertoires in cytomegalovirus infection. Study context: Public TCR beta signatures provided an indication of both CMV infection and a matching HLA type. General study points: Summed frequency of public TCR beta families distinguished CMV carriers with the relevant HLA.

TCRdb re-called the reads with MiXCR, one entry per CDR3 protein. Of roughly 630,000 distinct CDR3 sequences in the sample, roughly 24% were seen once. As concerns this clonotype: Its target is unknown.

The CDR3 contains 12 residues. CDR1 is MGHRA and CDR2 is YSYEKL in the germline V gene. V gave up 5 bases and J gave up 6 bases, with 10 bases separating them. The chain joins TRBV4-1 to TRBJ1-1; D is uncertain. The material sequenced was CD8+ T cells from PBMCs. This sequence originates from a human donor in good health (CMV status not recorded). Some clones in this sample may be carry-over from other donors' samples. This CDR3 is CASSAAGAEAFF. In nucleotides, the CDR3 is TGCGCCAGCAGCGCTGCCGGCGCTGAAGCTTTCTTT.